The entry below describes one T cell receptor (beta chain). What it binds is not known. The PCR contained 60 Vbeta and 13 Jbeta primers. Measured with immunoSEQ multiplex PCR; TCRdb has only the in-frame clones, and not every one. This sample carries around 250,000 clones, about 93% of them seen once, and the ten largest clones take approximately 1.5%. Germline values: CDR1 SGHAT, CDR2 FQNNGV. Between the trimmed V and J ends, which lost 5 bases and 10 bases, there was a span of 20 bases. This CDR3 contains 14 residues. The data stem from a study of cytomegalovirus exposure and HLA in healthy donors. Study-wide findings and caveats: In vitro checks showed that a few CMV-associated chains really do target CMV antigens. In a later analysis, TCR association rates varied by HLA locus: DRB1 most, HLA-C fewest.

Source material: PBMCs. The chain uses TRBV11-2 and TRBJ1-2; the D gene is possibly TRBD1 (5 bases). The receptor comes from a girl aged 2 to 10 in good health and CMV-seronegative. As DNA, the CDR3 is TGTGCCAGCAGCCAATCTGAAAGGCAGGGCGACTACACCTTC. It is translated as CASSQSERQGDYTF.